This T cell receptor beta chain was recorded in a study of T cell responses to AZD1222 COVID-19 vaccine (dated by TCRdb to 2020 to 2023). Turning to the overall study: AZD1222 recipients with second doses at about 4 weeks or about 12 weeks were pooled, because spike-specific TCR depth and breadth did not differ between schedules. A total of under 250 trial participants underwent TCR sequencing, of whom nearly 210 had received two doses of AZD1222 and around 25 had received two doses of the MenACWY control vaccine. Trial participants were enrolled by age into 18-55, 56-69 and 70-plus year subgroups, with roughly 150, 30 and 60 TCR-sequenced participants respectively.

As regards this clone: No antigen is known for it. No much larger clone is present one base from it, and per-base qualities are unavailable.

The junction shows trimming of 3 bases on V and 0 bases on J, plus 15 bases between the germline ends. The CDR3 spans 16 residues, from the cysteine through the phenylalanine. Only CDR3 DNA remains: 48 bases, in frame from the first base. According to the germline V gene, CDR1 reads SGHRS and CDR2 reads YFSETQ. The time point label here, explained by the study, means: baseline before first vaccination. Vaccinee samples were obtained from the UK trials COV001 and COV002, which included a single-blind randomized controlled phase 2/3 trial of AZD1222 (ChAdOx1 nCoV-19) in healthy adults. For TCRbeta chain sequencing, PBMC samples were collected from trial participants at day 0 and at day 28 after the second dose. The CDR3 regions of human TCRbeta chains were analyzed by immunosequencing. As for the original processing: Repertoire TCRs were checked for matches against a reference library of SARS-CoV-2-specific TCRs that had been generated using the MIRA antigen-specificity platform. Breadth meant the fraction of unique TCRs that were SARS-CoV-2-associated, whereas depth meant the fraction of total T cells that were SARS-CoV-2-associated. Using the MIRA data, every spike-specific TCR was mapped to the spike region that the TCR reacted to and assigned to either a CD4 or a CD8 class. Log10-transformed breadth and depth values were compared by one-way ANOVA with Sidak's multiple comparisons tests. TCRdb holds this immuneACCESS table with in-frame rearrangements only. Some clones are missing; in checked studies, unresolved V genes explain under half, and the rest has no known cause. Clone size and V and J calls were adopted from that table, with D and trimming inferred from the DNA. The sample table lists about 150,000 clones, roughly 90% of them with a count of one. The ten largest clones take up approximately 17% of the sample.

Points the paper makes about the study in general: After two AZD1222 doses, spike-specific TCR breadth and depth were significantly higher than at day 0 and than in MenACWY recipients. Only a handful of AZD1222 recipients were SARS-CoV-2 seropositive at baseline, limiting conclusions about previously exposed vaccinees. Reportedly, close to half of the unique spike-specific TCRs recognized epitopes lying outside the regions that are mutated in the B.1.351 and B.1.1.7 variants. The 56-69-year group was small, and its depth increase did not reach significance, likely because of low power. Most participants were white British and females outnumbered males, and the authors suggested that clonal diversity may have been underestimated. CD4 TCRs associated with the vaccine covered the entire spike protein, and the dominant responses were in regions 160-218 and 743-854. Because no day 14 peak-response samples were available, the repertoires could be characterized only after the peak T cell response.

This sequence uses TRBV5-1 and TRBJ1-1, and possibly TRBD1, on 5 matching bases. The origin of this receptor is an adult in good health. The sequenced sample was peripheral blood, obtained on day 0 of AZD1222 vaccination. The DNA sequence is given as TGCGCCAGCAGCTGGGGAGGAGGGGCCATGAACACTGAAGCTTTCTTT. Its protein is CASSWGGGAMNTEAFF.